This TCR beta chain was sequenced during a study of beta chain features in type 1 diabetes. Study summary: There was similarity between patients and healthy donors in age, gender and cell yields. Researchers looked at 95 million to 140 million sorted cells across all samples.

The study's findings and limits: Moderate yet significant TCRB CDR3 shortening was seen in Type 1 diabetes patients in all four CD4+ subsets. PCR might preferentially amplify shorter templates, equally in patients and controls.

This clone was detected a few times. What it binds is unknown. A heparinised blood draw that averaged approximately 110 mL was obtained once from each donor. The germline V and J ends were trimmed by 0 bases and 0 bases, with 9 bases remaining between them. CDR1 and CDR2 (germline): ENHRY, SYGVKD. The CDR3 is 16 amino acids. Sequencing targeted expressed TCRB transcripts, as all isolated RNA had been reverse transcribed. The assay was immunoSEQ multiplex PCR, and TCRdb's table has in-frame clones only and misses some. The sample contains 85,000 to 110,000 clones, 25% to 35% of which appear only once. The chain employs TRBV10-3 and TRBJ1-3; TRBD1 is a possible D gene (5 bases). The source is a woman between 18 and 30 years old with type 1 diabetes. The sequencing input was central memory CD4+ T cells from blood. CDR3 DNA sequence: TGTGCCATCAGTGAGTCGGGGACTTACTCTGGAAACACCATATATTTT. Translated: CAISESGTYSGNTIYF.